The sequence of this T cell receptor beta chain was determined in a study of cytomegalovirus exposure and HLA in healthy donors. Points from the study as a whole: By a later analysis, the bulk of CMV-associated TCR beta chains appeared HLA-restricted.

As concerns this clone: The antigen is undetermined.

The CDR3 is 16 amino acids. V was pared by 5 bases and J by 7 bases, with 10 bases of the junction left unmatched. Germline V gene data show CDR1 as SGHTA and CDR2 as FQGNSA. It was with 60 Vbeta and 13 Jbeta primers that the PCR ran. The table came from immunoSEQ multiplex PCR; TCRdb's copy has only in-frame clones and leaves some out. The table lists tens of thousands of clones, 65% to 85% of them singletons. The specimen sequenced was PBMCs. This receptor was obtained from a woman in her forties or fifties in good health and CMV-seronegative. The chain is built from TRBV7-2 and TRBJ2-1; 11 bases align to TRBD2. The CDR3 sequence is CASSVAGTSGVNEQFF. As DNA, the CDR3 is TGTGCCAGCAGCGTCGCCGGGACTAGCGGTGTAAATGAGCAGTTCTTC.